Below, 16 T cell receptor beta chains from the same sample are listed, as sequenced in a study of blood T cell repertoires in COVID-19 (TCRdb year 2020). To prepare the library, the immunoSEQ multiplex PCR assay was applied. Drawn from immuneACCESS, this table holds only the in-frame rearrangements with V and J called that TCRdb kept. Clones are partly lost; checked studies trace under half to an unresolved V gene and leave the rest unexplained. The sample includes around 120,000 clones, with 75% to 90% observed a single time. The biggest ten clones account for approximately 2.2% of the sample. The sample consisted of PBMCs or T cells enriched from blood (not recorded which). The receptors were sampled from a woman between 50 and 59 years old who had recovered from COVID-19.

The V and J genes are TRBV5-1 and TRBJ2-2, with TRBD1 as a possible D gene (5 bases). CDR3 size: 15 residues. The germline gives CDR1 SGHRS, CDR2 YFSETQ. Trimming took 6 bases from V and 0 from J, leaving 12 bases between them. CDR3 residues: CASNPREANTGELFF. For the CDR3, the DNA is TGCGCCAGCAACCCCAGGGAAGCGAACACCGGGGAGCTGTTTTTT.

V gene TRBV5-1 combines with J gene TRBJ1-1; D is perhaps TRBD1 (5 bases). The CDR3 is 18 residues long. The V end was cut by 1 base, the J end by 7 bases, with 26 bases between. The germline V gene encodes CDR1 SGHRS and CDR2 YFSETQ. CDR3 loop: CASSLSYQTTTQRGEAFF. CDR3 DNA: TGCGCCAGCAGCTTGAGCTATCAAACGACAACCCAAAGGGGTGAAGCTTTCTTT.

The chain is built from TRBV7-6 and TRBJ1-2; 9 bases match TRBD1. The CDR3 contains 15 residues. After removal of 5 bases from V and 5 bases from J, the junction contained 9 bases not matched to a gene. Germline V CDR1 and CDR2: SGHVS, FNYEAQ. The CDR3 DNA reads TGTGCCAGCAGCCTAAGGACAGGGGATACTTATGGCTACACCTTC. Translating gives CASSLRTGDTYGYTF.

This chain links TRBV5-4 with TRBJ1-1; weak D call: TRBD1 (5 bases). V dropped 6 bases and J dropped 1 base, with 16 bases sitting between them. In germline, CDR1 is SGHNT, CDR2 YYREEE (reference sequence). The CDR3 spans 15 residues. The CDR3: CASNPSGGRNTEAFF. DNA for the CDR3: TGTGCCAGCAACCCAAGTGGGGGGAGGAACACTGAAGCTTTCTTT.

V gene TRBV5-8 combines with J gene TRBJ2-1, with D possibly matching TRBD2 (5 bases). V lost 0 bases and J lost 2, with 9 bases in between. Germline V gene lookup returns CDR1 SGHTS and CDR2 YDEGEE. The CDR3 length is 15 residues. In nucleotides, the CDR3 is TGTGCCAGCAGCTTGGTGGGAGTTGCCTACAATGAGCAGTTCTTC. Its protein is CASSLVGVAYNEQFF. Looking up the rest from reference TRBV5-8 and TRBJ2-1 gives the full variable domain: EAGVTQSPTHLIKTRGQQATLRCSPISGHTSVYWYQQALGLGLQFLLWYDEGEERNRGNFPPRFSGRQFPNYSSELNVNALELEDSALYLCASSLVGVAYNEQFFGPGTRLTVL.

This clone turned up a few times. The rearrangement links TRBV10-3 to TRBJ2-7, with 9 bases aligning to TRBD1. The CDR3 contains 20 residues. Per the germline V gene, CDR1 is ENHRY and CDR2 is SYGVKD. The trim removed 4 bases at V and 0 bases at J, leaving 19 bases unmatched. The CDR3 region has the DNA TGTGCCATCAGTGCTGGTTCGGGACGGACAGGGGTGAAGAGCTCCTACGAGCAGTACTTC. The encoded protein is CAISAGSGRTGVKSSYEQYF.

The rearrangement joins TRBV5-6 to TRBJ2-7; D is perhaps TRBD2 (6 bases). Germline CDR1 SGHDT, CDR2 YYEEEE. V was pared by 0 bases and J by 2 bases, with 12 bases between. The CDR3 runs to 15 residues. The CDR3 DNA is TGTGCCAGCAGCTTGGTTCCCGGGAGACCCTACGAGCAGTACTTC. It is translated as CASSLVPGRPYEQYF.

This clone was found a few times. The chain couples TRBV4-1 to TRBJ1-5; 8 nucleotides agree with TRBD1. CDR1 and CDR2 (germline): MGHRA, YSYEKL. CDR3 length: 17 residues. Germline trimming cut 1 base from V and 0 bases from J; bases unmatched to any gene: 5. The CDR3 region has the DNA TGCGCCAGCAGCCAAGGCGACAGGGGATATAGCAATCAGCCCCAGCATTTT. Translating it yields CASSQGDRGYSNQPQHF.

The chain has TRBV19 and TRBJ1-3, with TRBD1 as a possible D gene (6 bases). Germline V gene sequence: CDR1 LNHDA, CDR2 SQIVND (reference sequence). V lost 4 bases and J 2 bases, leaving 21 bases between the germline ends. The CDR3 covers 18 residues. This chain's CDR3 is CASSRTAIIGVPGNTIYF. CDR3 coding DNA: TGTGCCAGTAGTAGGACAGCGATCATTGGGGTCCCTGGAAACACCATATATTTT.

This chain uses TRBV18 with TRBJ1-2, with 11 bases that match TRBD1. The germline V gene has CDR1 KGHSH and CDR2 LQKENI. The CDR3 sequence is 16 residues long. The V gene end was trimmed by 3 bases and the J gene end by 4 bases; junction bases not matched to a gene: 7. The CDR3 DNA follows: TGTGCCAGCTCACCTCTTGGGGACAGGGGGATCTATGGCTACACCTTC. Its translation: CASSPLGDRGIYGYTF. The full variable domain, rest sourced from reference TRBV18 and TRBJ1-2, is NAGVMQNPRHLVRRRGQEARLRCSPMKGHSHVYWYRQLPEEGLKFMVYLQKENIIDESGMPKERFSAEFPKEGPSILRIQQVVRGDSAAYFCASSPLGDRGIYGYTFGSGTRLTVV.

This clone was seen just once. The chain has TRBV5-6 and TRBJ1-2; 7 nucleotides agree with TRBD1. CDR3 size: 14 residues. The ends lost 2 bases at V and 2 bases at J; junction bases unmatched: 3. The germline V gene has CDR1 SGHDT and CDR2 YYEEEE. In nucleotides, the CDR3 is TGTGCCAGCAGCTTAACGACAGGGAACTATGGCTACACCTTC. It yields the protein CASSLTTGNYGYTF.

J is TRBJ1-1 and V is TRBV16; 9 bases are a match to TRBD1. Germline V gene lookup returns CDR1 KGHSY and CDR2 FQNENV. The J segment lost 4 bases and the V segment lost 1 base, leaving 4 bases of the junction unmatched. This CDR3 is 15 amino acids long. The CDR3 here is CASSQWTGAATEAFF. The DNA of the CDR3 is TGTGCCAGCAGCCAATGGACAGGGGCGGCCACTGAAGCTTTCTTT.

The rearrangement uses TRBV10-3 and TRBJ1-2, with 8 bases aligning to TRBD1. Germline V gene data show CDR1 as ENHRY and CDR2 as SYGVKD. Trimming removed 10 bases from V and 6 bases from J; junction bases left unmatched: 7. There are 12 residues in the CDR3. The CDR3 loop is CATRTGSHGYTF. In DNA, the CDR3 is TGTGCCACCAGGACAGGGAGTCATGGCTACACCTTC.

V gene TRBV7-6 combines with J gene TRBJ2-2, with 9 bases matching TRBD1. Germline CDR1 and CDR2: SGHVS and FNYEAQ. This CDR3 has 15 residues. The J segment lost 5 bases and the V segment lost 3 bases, leaving 4 bases of the junction unmatched. CDR3 loop: CASSFGTGRTGELFF. The CDR3 DNA sequence: TGTGCCAGCAGCTTCGGGACAGGGCGAACCGGGGAGCTGTTTTTT.

Written as DNA, the CDR3 is TGTGCCAGCAGCCAAGGATGGCAGTCTTTTACCTACGAGCAGTACTTC. Translating gives CASSQGWQSFTYEQYF. V gene TRBV3-1 (or the pseudogene TRBV3-2) combines with J gene TRBJ2-7, with D unresolved. The ends were cut back, 1 base at V and 2 bases at J, with 15 bases in the middle. From germline, CDR1 is LGHDT and CDR2 YNNKEL (reference sequence). CDR3 length: 16 amino acids.

The chain recombines TRBV3-1 (or the pseudogene TRBV3-2) with TRBJ1-2; D not certain. Per germline, CDR1 LGHDT and CDR2 YNNKEL (reference sequence). This CDR3 is built from 15 residues. V was cut by 4 bases and J by 4 bases, with 16 bases left in between. For the CDR3, the DNA is TGTGCCAGCAGCCCTGGCGGTAGCCGCCGCTATGGCTACACCTTC. Its translation: CASSPGGSRRYGYTF.